These T cell receptor beta chains were read from a single sample in a study of blood T cell repertoires in COVID-19. Assay: immunoSEQ multiplex PCR; the TCRdb copy retains only in-frame clones and omits some. The repertoire includes hundreds of thousands of clones, 70% to 90% of them detected once, and 4.5% to 6% sits in the top ten. Sequenced material: peripheral blood. Every receptor here comes from a man over 45 with COVID-19, enrolled during active disease. Both conserved end residues are part of each CDR3. A D gene is named only where the DNA matches it firmly. Size is stated for part of the rows, as once, few or many counts, or as a class when the clone is expanded.

>NA|NA|TRBJ1-5|TRBV19
TGTGCCAGTAGGCAGGCAGGTAATCAGCCCCAGCATTTT
CASRQAGNQPQHF
>NA|once|TRBJ1-6|TRBV11-3
TGTGCCAGCAGCTCGGGGTCTCGGCCACCCCTCCACTTT
CASSSGSRPPLHF
>NA|NA|TRBJ1-1|TRBV16
TGTGCCAGCAGCCAATTGGGCAGTAGGGCTTTCTTT
CASSQLGSRAFF
>NA|NA|TRBJ1-2|TRBV4-2
TGTGCCAGCAGCCAACAGGGGCGCGGTGGCTACACCTTC
CASSQQGRGGYTF
>TRBD2|NA|TRBJ2-7|TRBV13
TGTGCCAGCAGCAGACAGACTAGCGGATCGTGGGGGGACGAGCAGTACTTC
CASSRQTSGSWGDEQYF
>NA|NA|TRBJ1-2|TRBV11-1
TGTGCCAGCAGCTTCCAGGGGAGCTATGGCTACACCTTC
CASSFQGSYGYTF
>NA|NA|TRBJ1-6|TRBV10-3
TGTGCCATCGGTTCGGGAAATAATTCACCCCTCCACTTT
CAIGSGNNSPLHF
>TRBD1|NA|TRBJ1-3|TRBV10-3
TGTGCCATCAGGACAGGGGGCGATAATGGAAACACCATATATTTT
CAIRTGGDNGNTIYF
>TRBD1|NA|TRBJ1-4|TRBV5-4
TGTGCCAGCAGCCAACAGGGGAGCGCTAATGAAAAACTGTTTTTT
CASSQQGSANEKLFF
>TRBD1|NA|TRBJ2-7|TRBV28
TGTGCCAGCAGTTATACGGGACAGAACTCCTACGAGCAGTACTTC
CASSYTGQNSYEQYF
>TRBD1|NA|TRBJ2-6|TRBV6-6
TGTGCCAGCAGTCCCCGGGACAGGGGAAGTGGGGCCAACGTCCTGACTTTC
CASSPRDRGSGANVLTF
>TRBD2|NA|TRBJ2-1|TRBV6-5
TGTGCCGGCGGGAGCTACAATGAGCAGTTCTTC
CAGGSYNEQFF
>TRBD2|NA|TRBJ2-7|TRBV18
TGTGCCAGCTCACCTAGTGGGAGCGGGGGCATCTCCTACGAGCAGTACTTC
CASSPSGSGGISYEQYF